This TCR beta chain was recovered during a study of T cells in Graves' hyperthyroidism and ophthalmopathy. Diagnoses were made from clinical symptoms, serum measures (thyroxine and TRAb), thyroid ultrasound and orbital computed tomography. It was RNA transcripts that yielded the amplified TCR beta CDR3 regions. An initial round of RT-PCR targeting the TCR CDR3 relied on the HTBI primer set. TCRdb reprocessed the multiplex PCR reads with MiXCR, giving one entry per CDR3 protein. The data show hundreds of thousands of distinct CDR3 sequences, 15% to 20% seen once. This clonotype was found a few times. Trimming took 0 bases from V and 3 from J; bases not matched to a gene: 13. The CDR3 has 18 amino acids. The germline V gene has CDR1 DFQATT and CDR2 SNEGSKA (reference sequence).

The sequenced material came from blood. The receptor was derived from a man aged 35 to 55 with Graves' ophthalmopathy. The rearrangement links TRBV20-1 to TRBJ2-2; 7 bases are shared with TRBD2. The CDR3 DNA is TGCAGTGCTAGAGATCTTAGGGAGGGGCCCTTATACACCGGGGAGCTGTTTTTT. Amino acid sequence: CSARDLREGPLYTGELFF.